The rows below give T cell receptor beta chains drawn from one sample of a study of cytomegalovirus exposure and HLA in healthy donors. Sequenced by immunoSEQ multiplex PCR; TCRdb stores in-frame clones only, minus some. This sample has about 160,000 clones, with 80% to 85% found just once. Sequencing was done on a sample of PBMCs. These receptors came from a girl between 2 and 10 years old in good health and CMV-seropositive. Both conserved end residues are part of each CDR3. Each record gives: clone size, V gene, J gene, D gene, CDR3 DNA, CDR3 protein. The D gene is left open where the match is weak. Size values are once, few and many counts, or a class for expanded clones, and some rows have none.

clone size: NA; V gene: TRBV5-1; J gene: TRBJ2-1; D gene: TRBD1; CDR3 DNA: TGCGCCAGCAGCTTGGTTCGGACAGGGGGCGGCGATGAGCAGTTCTTC; CDR3 protein: CASSLVRTGGGDEQFF
clone size: NA; V gene: TRBV19; J gene: TRBJ2-7; D gene: TRBD1; CDR3 DNA: TGTGCCAGTAGTGGCGGGACAGGGGGCTACGAGCAGTACTTC; CDR3 protein: CASSGGTGGYEQYF
clone size: NA; V gene: TRBV27; J gene: TRBJ2-3; D gene: NA; CDR3 DNA: TGTGCCAGCACTTCGATCGGGGGGCCAAGCACAGATACGCAGTATTTT; CDR3 protein: CASTSIGGPSTDTQYF
clone size: few; V gene: TRBV28; J gene: TRBJ2-2; D gene: NA; CDR3 DNA: TGTGCCAGCAGTCCCCCCCTCCTGACTGGGAACACCGGGGAGCTGTTTTTT; CDR3 protein: CASSPPLLTGNTGELFF
clone size: NA; V gene: TRBV6-5; J gene: TRBJ2-1; D gene: TRBD2; CDR3 DNA: TGTGCCAGCAGTTACCGAGCTAGCGGGAGCAATGAGCAGTTCTTC; CDR3 protein: CASSYRASGSNEQFF
clone size: NA; V gene: TRBV4-1; J gene: TRBJ2-3; D gene: TRBD1; CDR3 DNA: TGCGCCAGCAGCCAAGGGACAGGGCTCACAGATACGCAGTATTTT; CDR3 protein: CASSQGTGLTDTQYF
clone size: NA; V gene: TRBV30; J gene: TRBJ2-5; D gene: NA; CDR3 DNA: TGTGCCTGGAGTGCTAAGCGGGAGACCCAGTACTTC; CDR3 protein: CAWSAKRETQYF
clone size: NA; V gene: TRBV19; J gene: TRBJ2-1; D gene: TRBD1; CDR3 DNA: TGTGCCAGTAGTGACAGGGACGGGGAGCAGTTCTTC; CDR3 protein: CASSDRDGEQFF
clone size: NA; V gene: TRBV2; J gene: TRBJ1-4; D gene: NA; CDR3 DNA: TGTGCCAGCAGTGCGTCCCGAGACACTGAAAAACTGTTTTTT; CDR3 protein: CASSASRDTEKLFF
clone size: NA; V gene: TRBV6-5; J gene: TRBJ1-3; D gene: NA; CDR3 DNA: TGTGCCAGCAGTTACTCGACCCGTCAGGGGAGGGGCACCATATATTTT; CDR3 protein: CASSYSTRQGRGTIYF
clone size: NA; V gene: TRBV10-1; J gene: TRBJ2-2; D gene: TRBD2; CDR3 DNA: TGCGCCAGCAGGGATTCTAGCGGCAACACCGGGGAGCTGTTTTTT; CDR3 protein: CASRDSSGNTGELFF
clone size: NA; V gene: TRBV6-1; J gene: TRBJ1-2; D gene: TRBD1; CDR3 DNA: TGTGCCAGCAGCCTTTGGACAGGAGCTAACTATGGCTACACCTTC; CDR3 protein: CASSLWTGANYGYTF
clone size: NA; V gene: TRBV9; J gene: TRBJ1-2; D gene: TRBD1; CDR3 DNA: TGTGCCAGCAGCGTAGAAGGCGCGGGACAGGGGCCCCTATCTCGCTACACCTTC; CDR3 protein: CASSVEGAGQGPLSRYTF
clone size: NA; V gene: TRBV2; J gene: TRBJ1-2; D gene: NA; CDR3 DNA: TGTGCCAGCAGTGTGGGGGGGGGTCGGTATGGCTACACCTTC; CDR3 protein: CASSVGGGRYGYTF
clone size: NA; V gene: TRBV1; J gene: TRBJ2-7; D gene: NA; CDR3 DNA: TGCACCAGCAGCCAAGATCGGGGGCGGGAGGCCTCCTACGAGCAGTACTTC; CDR3 protein: CTSSQDRGREASYEQYF
clone size: once; V gene: TRBV2; J gene: TRBJ2-5; D gene: TRBD2; CDR3 DNA: TGTGCCAGCAGTACCGGGACTAGCGGGAGGTGGGACGAGGAGACCCAGTACTTC; CDR3 protein: CASSTGTSGRWDEETQYF
clone size: NA; V gene: TRBV2; J gene: TRBJ2-5; D gene: NA; CDR3 DNA: TGTGCCAGCAGTGAGCCGAGTCGCCAAGAGACCCAGTACTTC; CDR3 protein: CASSEPSRQETQYF
clone size: NA; V gene: TRBV5-1; J gene: TRBJ2-3; D gene: TRBD1; CDR3 DNA: TGCGCCAGCAGCCCGGGGTACAGGGGGCCAGATACGCAGTATTTT; CDR3 protein: CASSPGYRGPDTQYF
clone size: NA; V gene: TRBV15; J gene: TRBJ1-5; D gene: NA; CDR3 DNA: TGTGCCACCAGCAAGACAGTTAATCAGCCCCAGCATTTT; CDR3 protein: CATSKTVNQPQHF
clone size: NA; V gene: TRBV30; J gene: TRBJ2-7; D gene: NA; CDR3 DNA: TGTGCCTGGAGTGTAGGCGTGCAGGGGCCGAAGGAGGAGCAGTACTTC; CDR3 protein: CAWSVGVQGPKEEQYF
clone size: once; V gene: TRBV29-1; J gene: TRBJ2-1; D gene: TRBD2; CDR3 DNA: TGCAGCGTTAATAGCGGGGGAGGGGACTACGGGGAGCAGTTCTTC; CDR3 protein: CSVNSGGGDYGEQFF
clone size: NA; V gene: TRBV29-1; J gene: TRBJ2-3; D gene: TRBD2; CDR3 DNA: TGCAGCGTCGTTAGCGGGTCCACAGATACGCAGTATTTT; CDR3 protein: CSVVSGSTDTQYF
clone size: NA; V gene: TRBV19; J gene: TRBJ2-1; D gene: TRBD2; CDR3 DNA: TGTGCCAGCCTCCCGGGAGGCGGTTACAATGAGCAGTTCTTC; CDR3 protein: CASLPGGGYNEQFF
clone size: NA; V gene: TRBV15; J gene: TRBJ2-2; D gene: NA; CDR3 DNA: TGTGCCACCAGCAGAGATCTAGTGGACACCGGGGAGCTGTTTTTT; CDR3 protein: CATSRDLVDTGELFF
clone size: NA; V gene: TRBV6-1; J gene: TRBJ2-7; D gene: NA; CDR3 DNA: TGTGCCAGCAGCTTTTCGGGACACGACTACGAGCAGTACTTC; CDR3 protein: CASSFSGHDYEQYF
clone size: few; V gene: TRBV10-3; J gene: TRBJ2-2; D gene: TRBD2; CDR3 DNA: TGTGCCGTCCGAACGGGACTAGCGGCTAGAACCGGGGAGCTGTTTTTT; CDR3 protein: CAVRTGLAARTGELFF
clone size: few; V gene: TRBV4-1; J gene: TRBJ2-7; D gene: TRBD2; CDR3 DNA: TGCGCCAGCAGCCAAGATGGACTAGCGGGAGGAGACGAGCAGTACTTC; CDR3 protein: CASSQDGLAGGDEQYF
clone size: NA; V gene: TRBV6-4; J gene: TRBJ2-5; D gene: TRBD1; CDR3 DNA: TGTGCCAGCAGCCCCGGACAGGGCGGTGGGGAGACCCAGTACTTC; CDR3 protein: CASSPGQGGGETQYF
clone size: NA; V gene: TRBV28; J gene: TRBJ2-7; D gene: TRBD2; CDR3 DNA: TGTGCCAGCAGTCCGAACAAAGCGGGAATGACGGCTTACGAGCAGTACTTC; CDR3 protein: CASSPNKAGMTAYEQYF
clone size: NA; V gene: TRBV4-2; J gene: TRBJ2-5; D gene: TRBD2; CDR3 DNA: TGTGCCAGCAGCCAGGACAGCGGGAGAGGGTGGGAGACCCAGTACTTC; CDR3 protein: CASSQDSGRGWETQYF
clone size: NA; V gene: TRBV27; J gene: TRBJ1-1; D gene: NA; CDR3 DNA: TGTGCCAGCATGACAGCAGCGAACACTGAAGCTTTCTTT; CDR3 protein: CASMTAANTEAFF
clone size: NA; V gene: TRBV6-6; J gene: TRBJ2-1; D gene: NA; CDR3 DNA: TGTGCCAGCAGTTACTATCCGGGAGCCCACAATGAGCAGTTCTTC; CDR3 protein: CASSYYPGAHNEQFF
clone size: NA; V gene: TRBV29-1; J gene: TRBJ2-5; D gene: TRBD1; CDR3 DNA: TGCAGCGTTGATGGACAGGGATTCTGGGAGACCCAGTACTTC; CDR3 protein: CSVDGQGFWETQYF
clone size: NA; V gene: TRBV30; J gene: TRBJ1-2; D gene: TRBD1; CDR3 DNA: TGTGCCTGGGCTTCCGGGACAGGACACTATGGCTACACCTTC; CDR3 protein: CAWASGTGHYGYTF
clone size: NA; V gene: TRBV7-9; J gene: TRBJ2-5; D gene: NA; CDR3 DNA: TGTGCCAGCAGCCTCCAAACGGCCCAGTACTTC; CDR3 protein: CASSLQTAQYF
clone size: NA; V gene: TRBV19; J gene: TRBJ1-2; D gene: NA; CDR3 DNA: TGTGCCAGTAGCGAGGACAGAACCTATGGCTACACCTTC; CDR3 protein: CASSEDRTYGYTF
clone size: NA; V gene: TRBV13; J gene: TRBJ1-4; D gene: TRBD1; CDR3 DNA: TGTGCCAGCAGCTCCGGGACAGGGGATGAAAAACTGTTTTTT; CDR3 protein: CASSSGTGDEKLFF
clone size: NA; V gene: TRBV4-1; J gene: TRBJ2-7; D gene: TRBD2; CDR3 DNA: TGCGCCAGCAGCGACCCACCCAGGACCTCGGGACTAGTGTATTCCTACGAGCAGTACTTC; CDR3 protein: CASSDPPRTSGLVYSYEQYF
clone size: NA; V gene: TRBV5-1; J gene: TRBJ1-6; D gene: NA; CDR3 DNA: TGCGCCGGCAAGTCGACTGAGAGCTCCTATAATTCACCCCTCCACTTT; CDR3 protein: CAGKSTESSYNSPLHF
clone size: NA; V gene: TRBV5-1; J gene: TRBJ2-1; D gene: TRBD2; CDR3 DNA: TGCGCCAGCACCCGCGGGACTAGCGGATACAATGAGCAGTTCTTC; CDR3 protein: CASTRGTSGYNEQFF
clone size: NA; V gene: TRBV9; J gene: TRBJ2-6; D gene: NA; CDR3 DNA: TGTGCCACCGACGTGGACACGAAATTCTCTGGGGCCAACGTCCTGACTTTC; CDR3 protein: CATDVDTKFSGANVLTF
clone size: few; V gene: TRBV6-4; J gene: TRBJ2-1; D gene: TRBD2; CDR3 DNA: TGTGCCAGCAGTGACTCGGCTAGCGGGTACAATGAGCAGTTCTTC; CDR3 protein: CASSDSASGYNEQFF
clone size: NA; V gene: TRBV4-1; J gene: TRBJ2-2; D gene: TRBD1; CDR3 DNA: TGCGCCAGCAGCCAAGAGGGACAGGGGGCGTGGGGGGAGCTGTTTTTT; CDR3 protein: CASSQEGQGAWGELFF
clone size: NA; V gene: TRBV2; J gene: TRBJ2-3; D gene: TRBD2; CDR3 DNA: TGTGCCTCCAGGGAGGGAGGAGGCACAGATACGCAGTATTTT; CDR3 protein: CASREGGGTDTQYF
clone size: once; V gene: TRBV6-1; J gene: TRBJ2-5; D gene: TRBD2; CDR3 DNA: TGTGCCAGCACCTCCGGGACTAGCGGAGAAGAGACCCAGTACTTC; CDR3 protein: CASTSGTSGEETQYF
clone size: NA; V gene: TRBV7-6; J gene: TRBJ2-7; D gene: TRBD2; CDR3 DNA: TGTGCCAGCAGCGCTAGCGGGAGGGCCCACGAGCAGTACTTC; CDR3 protein: CASSASGRAHEQYF
clone size: once; V gene: TRBV7-9; J gene: TRBJ2-3; D gene: TRBD2; CDR3 DNA: TGTGCCAGCAGCTCGGGGGGGGAGGGGAAGAATGCAGATACGCAGTATTTT; CDR3 protein: CASSSGGEGKNADTQYF
clone size: NA; V gene: TRBV27; J gene: TRBJ2-7; D gene: TRBD2; CDR3 DNA: TGTGCCAGCAGTTTACTTGGACTAGCGGGAGGGCCAAATCTCAACGAGCAGTACTTC; CDR3 protein: CASSLLGLAGGPNLNEQYF